The clone carrying this TCR beta chain was counted once. The antigen is unknown. The V and J ends lost 5 bases and 0 bases, in that order; junction bases with no gene match: 10. The germline gives CDR1 LNHDA, CDR2 SQIVND (reference sequence). The length of the CDR3 is 16 residues. This entry is derived from a study of shared clonotypes between healthy human individuals. Findings and limits, study-wide: Sequencing depth was a factor that was expected to affect clonotype sharing among donors. Owing to a small donor count, the genetic and exposure-history diversity represented was limited.

Unsorted samples, those not sorted, used roughly 87 million PBMCs for genomic DNA. Sequencing was performed with immunoSEQ multiplex PCR; in TCRdb, only in-frame clones are kept and a portion is missing. The sample shows about 470,000 clones, roughly 77% of them seen only once. The sequencing sample was made of PBMCs. This clonotype was sampled from a woman aged 35 to 49 in good health. Some clones in this sample may be carry-over from other donors' samples. The chain employs TRBV19 and TRBJ2-7, with 7 positions matching TRBD2. In nucleotides, the CDR3 is TGTGCCAGTAGTTCGGCGGGAGACACCTACTCCTACGAGCAGTACTTC. Its translation: CASSSAGDTYSYEQYF.